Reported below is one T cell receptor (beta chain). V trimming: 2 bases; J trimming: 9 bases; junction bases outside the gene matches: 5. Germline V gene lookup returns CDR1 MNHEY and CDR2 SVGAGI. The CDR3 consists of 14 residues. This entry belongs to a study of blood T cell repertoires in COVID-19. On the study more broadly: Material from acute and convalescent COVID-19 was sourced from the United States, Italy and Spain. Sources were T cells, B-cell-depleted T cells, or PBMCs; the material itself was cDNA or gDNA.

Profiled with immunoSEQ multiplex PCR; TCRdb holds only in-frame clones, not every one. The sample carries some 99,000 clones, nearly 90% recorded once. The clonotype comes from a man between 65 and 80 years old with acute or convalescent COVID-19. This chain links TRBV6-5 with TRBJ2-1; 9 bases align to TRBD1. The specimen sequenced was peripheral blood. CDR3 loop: CASSYRQGGAEQFF. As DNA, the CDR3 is TGTGCCAGCAGTTACAGACAGGGGGGGGCTGAGCAGTTCTTC.